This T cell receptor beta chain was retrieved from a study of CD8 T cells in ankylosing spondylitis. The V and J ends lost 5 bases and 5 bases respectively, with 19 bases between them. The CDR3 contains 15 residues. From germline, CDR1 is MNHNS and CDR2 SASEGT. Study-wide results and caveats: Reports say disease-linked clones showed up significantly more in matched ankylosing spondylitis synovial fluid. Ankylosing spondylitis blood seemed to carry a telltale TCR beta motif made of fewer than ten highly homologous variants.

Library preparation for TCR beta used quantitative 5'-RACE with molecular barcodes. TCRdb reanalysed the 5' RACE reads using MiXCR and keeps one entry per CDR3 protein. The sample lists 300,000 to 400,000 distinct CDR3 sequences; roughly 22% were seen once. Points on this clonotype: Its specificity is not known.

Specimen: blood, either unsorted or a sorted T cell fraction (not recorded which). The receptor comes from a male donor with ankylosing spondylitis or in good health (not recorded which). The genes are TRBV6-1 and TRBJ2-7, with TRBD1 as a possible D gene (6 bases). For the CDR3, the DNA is TGTGCCAGCAGTATGACAGGCCCCGGGGCGGACGAGCAGTACTTC. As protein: CASSMTGPGADEQYF.